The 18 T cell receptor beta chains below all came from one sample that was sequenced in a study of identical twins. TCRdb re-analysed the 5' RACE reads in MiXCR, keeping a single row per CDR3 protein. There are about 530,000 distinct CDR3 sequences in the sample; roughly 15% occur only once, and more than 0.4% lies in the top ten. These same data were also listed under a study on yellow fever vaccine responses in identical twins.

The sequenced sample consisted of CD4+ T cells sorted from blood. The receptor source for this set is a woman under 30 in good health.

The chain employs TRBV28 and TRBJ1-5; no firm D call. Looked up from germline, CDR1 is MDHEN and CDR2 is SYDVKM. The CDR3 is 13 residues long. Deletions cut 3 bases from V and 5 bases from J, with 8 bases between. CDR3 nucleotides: TGTGCCAGCAGTTTTAACAGAGATCAGCCCCAGCATTTT. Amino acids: CASSFNRDQPQHF.

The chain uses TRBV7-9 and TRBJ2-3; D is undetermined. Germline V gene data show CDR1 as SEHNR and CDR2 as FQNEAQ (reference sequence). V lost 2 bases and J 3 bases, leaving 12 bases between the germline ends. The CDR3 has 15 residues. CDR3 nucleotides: TGTGCCAGCAGCTTACGGTCTTCGGCGACAGATACGCAGTATTTT. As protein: CASSLRSSATDTQYF.

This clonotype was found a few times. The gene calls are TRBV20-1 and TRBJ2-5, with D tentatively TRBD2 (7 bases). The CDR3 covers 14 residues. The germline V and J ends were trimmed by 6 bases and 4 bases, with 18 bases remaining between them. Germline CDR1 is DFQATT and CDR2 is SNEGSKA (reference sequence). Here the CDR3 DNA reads TGCAGTGCAAGTCAAGGGGGGGGAGGAGAGACCCAGTACTTC. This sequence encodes CSASQGGGGETQYF.

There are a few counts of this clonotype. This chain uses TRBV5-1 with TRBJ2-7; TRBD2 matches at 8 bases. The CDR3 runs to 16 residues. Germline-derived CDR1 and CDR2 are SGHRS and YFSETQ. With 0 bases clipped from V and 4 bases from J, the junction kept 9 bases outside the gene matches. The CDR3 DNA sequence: TGCGCCAGCAGCTTGGTATCAAGCGGGAGTGGATACGAGCAGTACTTC. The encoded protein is CASSLVSSGSGYEQYF.

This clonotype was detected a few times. The CDR3 DNA reads TGCGCCAGCAGTGCAGGGATCATGGGCTACTATGGCTACACCTTC. The encoded protein is CASSAGIMGYYGYTF. This chain uses TRBV5-1 with TRBJ1-2, with a tentative D call TRBD1 (5 bases). CDR1 and CDR2 (germline): SGHRS, YFSETQ. The CDR3 is 15 residues long. V shed 5 bases and J shed 3 bases, with 17 bases lying between them.

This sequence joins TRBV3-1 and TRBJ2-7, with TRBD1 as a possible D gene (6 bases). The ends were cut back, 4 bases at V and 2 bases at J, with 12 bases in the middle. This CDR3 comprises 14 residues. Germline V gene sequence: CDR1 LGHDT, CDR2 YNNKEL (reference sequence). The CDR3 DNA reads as TGTGCCAGCAGCCCAAGGACAGTGCCCTACGAGCAGTACTTC. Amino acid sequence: CASSPRTVPYEQYF.

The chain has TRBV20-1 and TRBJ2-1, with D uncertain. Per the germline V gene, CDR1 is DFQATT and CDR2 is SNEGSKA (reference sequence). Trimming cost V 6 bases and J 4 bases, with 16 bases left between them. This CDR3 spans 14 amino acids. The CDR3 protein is CSARSRVGYNEQFF. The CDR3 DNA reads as TGCAGTGCACGTTCTAGGGTCGGTTACAATGAGCAGTTCTTC.

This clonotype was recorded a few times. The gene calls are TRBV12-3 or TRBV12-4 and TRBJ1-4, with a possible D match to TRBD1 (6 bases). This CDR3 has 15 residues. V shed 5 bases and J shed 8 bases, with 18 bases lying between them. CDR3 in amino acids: CASSQGQGVLEKLFF. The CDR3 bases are TGTGCCAGCAGTCAGGGGCAGGGTGTGTTAGAAAAACTGTTTTTT.

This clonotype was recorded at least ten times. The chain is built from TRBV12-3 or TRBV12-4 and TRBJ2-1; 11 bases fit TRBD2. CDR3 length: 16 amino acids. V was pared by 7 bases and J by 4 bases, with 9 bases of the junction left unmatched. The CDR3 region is CASTSELAGVYNEQFF. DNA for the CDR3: TGTGCCAGCACCTCTGAACTAGCGGGAGTTTACAATGAGCAGTTCTTC.

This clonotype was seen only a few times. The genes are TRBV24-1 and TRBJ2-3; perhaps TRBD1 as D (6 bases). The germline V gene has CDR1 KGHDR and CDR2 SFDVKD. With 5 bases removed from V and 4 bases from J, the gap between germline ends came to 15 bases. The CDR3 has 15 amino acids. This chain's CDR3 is CATSGLDSKADTQYF. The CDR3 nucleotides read TGTGCCACCAGTGGCTTGGACAGTAAGGCAGATACGCAGTATTTT.

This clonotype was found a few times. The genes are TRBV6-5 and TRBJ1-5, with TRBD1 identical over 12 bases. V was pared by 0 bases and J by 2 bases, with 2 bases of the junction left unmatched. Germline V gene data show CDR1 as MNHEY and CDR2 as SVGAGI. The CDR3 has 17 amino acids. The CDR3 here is CASSYSGQGAGNQPQHF. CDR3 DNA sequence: TGTGCCAGCAGTTACTCGGGACAGGGGGCCGGCAATCAGCCCCAGCATTTT.

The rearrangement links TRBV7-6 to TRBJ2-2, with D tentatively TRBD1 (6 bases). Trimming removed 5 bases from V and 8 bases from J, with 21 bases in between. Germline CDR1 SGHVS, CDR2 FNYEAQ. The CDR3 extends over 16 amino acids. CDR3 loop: CASSHPRGAFAGELFF. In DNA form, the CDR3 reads TGTGCCAGCAGCCACCCCAGGGGCGCCTTCGCTGGGGAGCTGTTTTTT.

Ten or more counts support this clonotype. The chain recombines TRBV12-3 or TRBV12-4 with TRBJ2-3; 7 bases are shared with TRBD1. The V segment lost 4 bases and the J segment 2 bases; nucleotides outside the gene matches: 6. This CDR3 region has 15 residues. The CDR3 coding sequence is TGTGCCAGCAGTTCGTCGGGACAGAACACAGATACGCAGTATTTT. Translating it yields CASSSSGQNTDTQYF.

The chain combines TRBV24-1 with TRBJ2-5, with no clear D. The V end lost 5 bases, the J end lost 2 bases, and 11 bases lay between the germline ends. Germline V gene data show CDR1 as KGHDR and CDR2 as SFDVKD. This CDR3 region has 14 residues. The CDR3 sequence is CATSARELQETQYF. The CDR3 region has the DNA TGTGCCACCAGTGCAAGAGAGCTTCAAGAGACCCAGTACTTC.

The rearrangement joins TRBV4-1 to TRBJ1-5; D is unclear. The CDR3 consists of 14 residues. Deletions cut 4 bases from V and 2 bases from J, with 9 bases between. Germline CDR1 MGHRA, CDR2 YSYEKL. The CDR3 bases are TGCGCCAGCAGCCCCGGCAGCCGCAATCAGCCCCAGCATTTT. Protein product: CASSPGSRNQPQHF.

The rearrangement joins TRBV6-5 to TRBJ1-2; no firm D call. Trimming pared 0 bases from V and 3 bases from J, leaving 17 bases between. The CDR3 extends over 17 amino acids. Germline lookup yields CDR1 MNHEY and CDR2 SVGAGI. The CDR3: CASSYSMAAQWDYGYTF. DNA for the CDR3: TGTGCCAGCAGTTACTCGATGGCCGCCCAGTGGGACTATGGCTACACCTTC.

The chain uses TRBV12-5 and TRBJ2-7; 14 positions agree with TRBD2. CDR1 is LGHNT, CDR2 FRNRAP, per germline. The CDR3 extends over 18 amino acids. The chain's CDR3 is CATTQDDGRLAGGHEQYV. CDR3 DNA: TGTGCCACCACCCAAGATGACGGGAGACTAGCGGGGGGGCACGAGCAGTACGTC.

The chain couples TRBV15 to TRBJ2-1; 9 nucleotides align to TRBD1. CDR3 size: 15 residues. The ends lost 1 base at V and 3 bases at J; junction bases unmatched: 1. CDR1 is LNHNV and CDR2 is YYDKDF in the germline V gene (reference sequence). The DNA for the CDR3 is TGTGCCACCAGCAGAGTGACAGGGGGCTACAATGAGCAGTTCTTC. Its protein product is CATSRVTGGYNEQFF.